The clone carrying this T cell receptor beta chain has a count of ten or more. Its antigen is unknown. Trimming shortened V by 5 bases and J by 0 bases, and 9 bases separated the two germline ends. CDR1 is SEHNR, CDR2 FQNEAQ, per germline (reference sequence). This CDR3 contains 14 residues. This entry is derived from a study of T cells after yellow fever vaccination. In the study overall: Each low-cell-number fraction was prepared by means of SMART-Seq v4 Ultra Low Input.

Making TCR cDNA involved 5'RACE template switching, which added UMIs and a universal primer site. Using its own MiXCR run on the 5' RACE reads, TCRdb lists one record per CDR3 protein. The repertoire holds about 200,000 distinct CDR3 sequences, with approximately 3% as singletons. Study results and limitations: Only a small proportion of the clonotypes turned up in both the CD4 and the CD8 compartments, likely arising from convergent recombination. Primary-vaccination clones mostly resurfaced post-booster (under 98% CD4, roughly 90% CD8).

The receptor comes from a man between 18 and 29 years old who received the YFV17D yellow fever vaccine. Sequenced material: CD4+ T cells sorted from PBMCs, taken 10 days after the yellow fever booster vaccination. The chain combines TRBV7-9 with TRBJ2-3; possible D gene TRBD2, 6 bases. Written as DNA, the CDR3 is TGTGCCAGCAGCGTTAGCGGAAGCACAGATACGCAGTATTTT. Protein sequence: CASSVSGSTDTQYF.